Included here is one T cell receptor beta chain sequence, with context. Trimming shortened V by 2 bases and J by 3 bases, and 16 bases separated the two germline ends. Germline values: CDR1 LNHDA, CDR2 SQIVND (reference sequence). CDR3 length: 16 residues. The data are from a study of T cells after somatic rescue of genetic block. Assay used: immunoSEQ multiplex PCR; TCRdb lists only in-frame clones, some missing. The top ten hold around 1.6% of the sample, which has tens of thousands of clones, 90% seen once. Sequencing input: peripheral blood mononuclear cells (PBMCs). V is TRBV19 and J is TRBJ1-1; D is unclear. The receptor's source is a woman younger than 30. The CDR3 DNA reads TGTGCCAGTAGTATATATTCCACTTCCCCGGACACTGAAGCTTTCTTT. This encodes CASSIYSTSPDTEAFF.